These T cell receptor beta chains were read from a single sample in a study of OX40 agonist ivuxolimab in advanced cancers. The data were produced by immunoSEQ multiplex PCR, yet TCRdb's version contains in-frame clones alone and is incomplete. Of roughly 64,000 clones in the sample, approximately 88% were seen once. Sequencing was performed on CD4+ or CD8+ T cells sorted from blood, taken in a trial of the OX40 agonist ivuxolimab. These receptors all stem from an adult with an advanced solid tumor such as melanoma, head and neck, liver or kidney cancer. The CDR3 runs from the conserved cysteine through the conserved F or W.

>TRBV9|TRBJ2-5
CASSVVGGGAMETQYF
>TRBV18|TRBJ2-1
CASSPRAASYNEQFF
>TRBV30|TRBJ1-6
CAWSDPRRSSYNSPLHF
>TRBV18|TRBJ2-2
CASSQKGQGALTGELFF
>TRBV4-1|TRBJ2-7
CASSPGLAGGNGEQYF
>TRBV6-6|TRBJ1-1
CASSRQGVNTEAFF
>TRBV13|TRBJ1-2
CASSPGQAAGGYTF
>TRBV6-5|TRBJ1-1
CASSSTRRSEAFF
>TRBV7-3|TRBJ2-5
CASSQGRWGSGTQYF
>TRBV2|TRBJ1-4
CAGTPMGVNNEKLFF
>TRBV2|TRBJ1-5
CASGSYRVKQPQHF
>TRBV6-5|TRBJ1-1
CASSARTGNTEAFF
>TRBV6-4|TRBJ2-3
CASSAEGADTQYF
>TRBV6-6|TRBJ2-5
CASRGQHQETQYF
>TRBV7-2|TRBJ1-2
CASSSSGRSIYGYTF
>TRBV5-1|TRBJ2-5
CASSLRVQETQYF
>TRBV9|TRBJ2-3
CASSVAAHTDTQYF
>TRBV7-3|TRBJ1-1
CASSLGTGGHTEAFF
>TRBV11-3|TRBJ2-7
CASRPPGTYEQYF
>TRBV6-1|TRBJ2-7
CASRSTYEQYF
>TRBV5-1|TRBJ2-3
CASSLSSGRKYTQYF
>TRBV6-5|TRBJ1-6
CASSYGTGNNSPLHF
>TRBV7-2|TRBJ2-3
CASSAFSARRLGTQYF
>TRBV9|TRBJ2-3
CASSVRASGGTSTDTQYF
>TRBV6-5|TRBJ2-1
CASSYTTFGGAEQFF
>TRBV7-9|TRBJ1-4
CASSDREKLFF
>TRBV6-1|TRBJ2-4
CASSEPAGTKTKNIQYF
>TRBV30|TRBJ2-7
CAWSVGGLQGF
>TRBV6-6|TRBJ1-2
CASRTFYDYTF
>TRBV11-3|TRBJ2-7
CASSLPYAGVYEQYF